These 2 T cell receptor beta chains originate from one sample sequenced in a study of post-analysis software for immune sequencing data. Study-level results: Roughly five TRBV segments occurring more often in patients than controls included TRBV5-6, TRBV5-1 and TRBV20-1.

TCR beta libraries were prepared from cDNA with unique molecular identifiers. MiXCR, run by TCRdb on the PCR reads, gives a single entry per CDR3 protein. The sample consists of about 820,000 distinct CDR3 sequences, around 53% of them appearing once. Their antigen targets remain unknown. The sample taken for sequencing was blood. The source is a girl aged 10 to 17 with multiple sclerosis.

This chain joins TRBV29-1 and TRBJ2-6, with D possibly TRBD2 on 6 matching bases. Trimming took 7 bases from V and 0 from J, leaving 13 bases between them. The CDR3 is made up of 15 amino acids. Germline loops: CDR1 SQVTM, CDR2 ANQGSEA. CDR3 in amino acids: CSAGLGSSGANVLTF. CDR3 bases: TGCAGCGCTGGCCTCGGGAGCTCTGGGGCCAACGTCCTGACTTTC.

The CDR3 protein is CATSDPGQVGLDTQYF. As DNA, the CDR3 is TGTGCCACCAGTGACCCGGGACAGGTTGGACTAGATACGCAGTATTTT. The V call is TRBV24-1, the J call TRBJ2-3, with TRBD1 matching 8 bases. The ends lost 4 bases at V and 5 bases at J; junction bases unmatched: 10. There are 16 residues in the CDR3. Germline-derived CDR1 and CDR2 are KGHDR and SFDVKD.